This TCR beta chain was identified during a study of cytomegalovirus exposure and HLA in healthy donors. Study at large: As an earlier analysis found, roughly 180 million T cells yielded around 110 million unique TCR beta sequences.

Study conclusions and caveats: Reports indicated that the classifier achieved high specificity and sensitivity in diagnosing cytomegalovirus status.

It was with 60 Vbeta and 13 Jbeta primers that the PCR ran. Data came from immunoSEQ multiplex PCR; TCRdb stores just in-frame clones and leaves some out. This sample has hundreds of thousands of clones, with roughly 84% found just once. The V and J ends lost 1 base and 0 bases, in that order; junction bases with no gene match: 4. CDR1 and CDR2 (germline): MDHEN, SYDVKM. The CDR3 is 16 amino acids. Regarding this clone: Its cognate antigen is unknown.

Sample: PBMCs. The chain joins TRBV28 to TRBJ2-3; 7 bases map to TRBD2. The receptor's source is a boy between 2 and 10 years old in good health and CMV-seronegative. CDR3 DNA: TGTGCCAGCAGTTTATCTAGCGGATTCAGCACAGATACGCAGTATTTT. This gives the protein CASSLSSGFSTDTQYF.